This TCR beta chain was found in a study of shared clonotypes between healthy human individuals. Points from the study as a whole: As a rule, naive subsets had a larger estimated richness than memory subsets. A small donor pool kept down the genetic and exposure-history diversity that was represented. Rarefaction demonstrated incomplete sorted-subset sequencing despite large depth.

Germline V gene lookup returns CDR1 GTSNPN and CDR2 SVGIG (reference sequence). This CDR3 region has 15 residues. J lost 6 bases, V lost 3 bases, and 7 bases had no gene match. Here immunoSEQ multiplex PCR was the method, and the copy in TCRdb shows in-frame clones only, minus some. The table includes 2 million to 2.5 million clones, under 97% detected once. Regarding this clone: Its specificity is not known.

What was sequenced was naive CD4+ T cells sorted from blood. The subset is: CD45RA+ positively selected. The V and J genes are TRBV30 and TRBJ2-1; 11 positions match TRBD2. The TCR was taken from a man aged 18 to 30 in good health. The CDR3 loop reads CAWRLAGGLGNEQFF. The CDR3 DNA reads TGTGCCTGGAGGCTAGCGGGAGGTCTGGGCAATGAGCAGTTCTTC.